Each of the 30 T cell receptor beta chains below was sequenced from the same sample in a study of T cells in Graves' hyperthyroidism and ophthalmopathy. TCR beta CDR3 regions were amplified from RNA. The HTBI primer set served for first-round RT-PCR of the TCR CDR3. Using its own MiXCR run on the multiplex PCR reads, TCRdb lists one record per CDR3 protein. The sample includes roughly 30,000 distinct CDR3 sequences, nearly 45% seen only once; the top ten take about a tenth. The specimen was blood. The origin of the receptors is a woman between 25 and 40 years old with Graves' hyperthyroidism.

This clonotype was counted only a few times. The genes are TRBV18 and TRBJ2-1, with D unclear. Germline V gives CDR1 KGHSH, CDR2 LQKENI. The V end was cut by 1 base, the J end by 0 bases, with 7 bases between. The CDR3 length is 15 residues. The CDR3 region has the DNA TGTGCCAGCTCACCACGGGCTATCTCCTACAATGAGCAGTTCTTC. Residues: CASSPRAISYNEQFF. The variable domain in full, with the rest retrieved from reference TRBV18 and TRBJ2-1, is NAGVMQNPRHLVRRRGQEARLRCSPMKGHSHVYWYRQLPEEGLKFMVYLQKENIIDESGMPKERFSAEFPKEGPSILRIQQVVRGDSAAYFCASSPRAISYNEQFFGPGTRLTVL.

Regarding this clonotype: Germline and junction disagree at one end, which may indicate a read error. The CDR3 coding sequence is TGTGCCAGCAGCACAACAGGGGCCTACGTCCTGACTTTC. Its protein is CASSTTGAYVLTF. The chain couples TRBV6-5 to TRBJ2-6; 7 nucleotides match TRBD1. This CDR3 is 13 amino acids long. Germline CDR1 is MNHEY and CDR2 is SVGAGI.

V gene TRBV4-2 combines with J gene TRBJ2-1; 14 bases agree with TRBD2. CDR3 length: 23 amino acids. After removal of 1 base from V and 7 bases from J, the junction contained 24 bases not matched to a gene. Germline values: CDR1 LGHNA, CDR2 YNFKEQ. CDR3 region: CASSQVSRGVTTGLAGVWNEQFF. DNA for the CDR3: TGTGCCAGCAGCCAAGTCTCCAGGGGAGTGACGACGGGACTAGCGGGAGTTTGGAATGAGCAGTTCTTC.

This chain connects TRBV7-2 to TRBJ1-2; possible D gene TRBD1, 5 bases. This CDR3 comprises 14 residues. The V gene lost 7 bases and the J gene lost 2 bases, with 14 bases spanning the gap. Germline V gene data show CDR1 as SGHTA and CDR2 as FQGNSA. The CDR3: CASTLDQGNYGYTF. The CDR3 DNA reads as TGTGCCAGCACCCTTGACCAGGGAAACTATGGCTACACCTTC.

This clonotype was observed many times. The V and J genes are TRBV5-5 and TRBJ1-5, with TRBD1 as a possible D gene (6 bases). In germline, CDR1 is SGHKS, CDR2 YYEKEE (reference sequence). The CDR3 contains 15 residues. Trimming removed 4 bases at V and 5 bases at J, with 16 bases between. The CDR3 protein is CASSRIQGTDQPQHF. CDR3 bases: TGTGCCAGCAGCCGGATACAGGGTACAGATCAGCCCCAGCATTTT.

The CDR3 DNA sequence: TGCAGCGTTGAATCTTCAGGGACTAATGAGCAGTTCTTC. Its protein is CSVESSGTNEQFF. The chain joins TRBV29-1 to TRBJ2-1, with D possibly TRBD2 on 6 matching bases. V was pared by 2 bases and J by 7 bases, with 12 bases between. Looked up from germline, CDR1 is SQVTM and CDR2 is ANQGSEA. The CDR3 covers 13 residues.

Turning to this clonotype: The conserved phenylalanine or tryptophan is not found at the CDR3 terminus, so this likely reflects a read error. The genes are TRBV12-3 or TRBV12-4 and TRBJ2-7, with 10 bases fitting TRBD2. After removal of 6 bases from V and 5 bases from J, the junction contained 7 bases not matched to a gene. The CDR3 runs 14 residues. CDR3 amino acids: CASRVAGGLDEQYL. Written as DNA, the CDR3 is TGTGCCAGCAGGGTAGCGGGAGGTCTCGACGAGCAGTACCTC.

Many counts were recorded for this clonotype. A read error is possible here, since a much larger clone lies one base away. The chain is built from TRBV6-1 and TRBJ2-7, with D hard to call. V lost 7 bases, J lost 2 bases, and 15 bases lay in between. Germline V gene sequence: CDR1 MNHNS, CDR2 SASEGT. The CDR3 runs 14 residues. CDR3 sequence: CASTFDKMTYEQYF. The CDR3 DNA follows: TGTGCCAGCACTTTTGACAAGATGACCTACGAGCAGTACTTC.

This clonotype was detected ten times or more. The chain uses TRBV12-5 and TRBJ2-2, with D tentatively TRBD2 (5 bases). V was shortened by 0 bases and J by 7 bases, with 9 bases between the two germline ends. The CDR3 covers 14 residues. Looked up from germline, CDR1 is LGHNT and CDR2 is FRNRAP. CDR3 protein: CASGLVLEFGELFF. The CDR3 DNA follows: TGTGCTAGTGGTTTGGTACTAGAATTCGGGGAGCTGTTTTTT.

The table lists this clonotype with many counts. This chain uses TRBV27 with TRBJ2-7; TRBD2 aligns across 8 bases. The length of the CDR3 is 15 residues. The J segment lost 4 bases and the V segment lost 8 bases, leaving 13 bases of the junction unmatched. CDR1 is MNHEY and CDR2 is SMNVEV in the germline V gene (reference sequence). The CDR3 region is CASRSAGAPLYEQYF. The CDR3 coding sequence is TGTGCCAGCCGCTCAGCGGGAGCGCCCTTATACGAGCAGTACTTC.

The genes are TRBV6-9 and TRBJ2-7; TRBD1 or TRBD2 may be the D gene (5 bases each). The CDR3 consists of 16 residues. Germline-derived CDR1 and CDR2 are MNHGY and SVAAGI. V was shortened by 5 bases and J by 9 bases, with 26 bases between the two germline ends. This CDR3 is CASSGRGRHAPGVQYF. The CDR3 bases are TGTGCCAGCAGTGGTCGGGGACGTCACGCCCCTGGCGTGCAGTACTTC.

This clonotype turned up a few times. The chain combines TRBV20-1 with TRBJ1-2, with D possibly being TRBD1 (6 bases). The V and J ends lost 2 bases and 2 bases respectively, with 12 bases between them. Germline CDR1 is DFQATT and CDR2 is SNEGSKA (reference sequence). The CDR3 totals 14 residues. In DNA, the CDR3 is TGCAGTGCTAGACACAGGGTGAGGAACTATGGCTACACCTTC. It is translated as CSARHRVRNYGYTF.

This clonotype was observed many times. The V call is TRBV7-9, the J call TRBJ1-1; 7 bases agree with TRBD1. With V trimmed by 1 base and J by 5 bases, 10 bases remained unmatched. The CDR3 is made up of 16 amino acids. CDR1 is SEHNR, CDR2 FQNEAQ, per germline (reference sequence). Here the CDR3 DNA reads TGTGCCAGCAGCTTAGAACCCCGACAGGGCTGGACTGAAGCTTTCTTT. It translates to CASSLEPRQGWTEAFF.

Regarding this clonotype: Sequence at one end of the junction differs from germline and may be a read error. The chain has TRBV6-6 and TRBJ2-1; 10 bases are shared with TRBD1. The germline V gene has CDR1 MNHNY and CDR2 SVGAGI (reference sequence). CDR3 length equals 13 residues. CDR3 protein: CASSGTGVGEQSF. In DNA, the CDR3 is TGTGCCAGCAGTGGGACAGGGGTTGGTGAACAGTCCTTC.

This clonotype was observed many times. V usage is TRBV18 and J usage is TRBJ1-1; no firm D call. Looked up from germline, CDR1 is KGHSH and CDR2 is LQKENI. Trimming cost V 3 bases and J 1 base, with 3 bases left between them. This CDR3 contains 12 residues. In nucleotides, the CDR3 is TGTGCCAGCTCACCTGCGAACACTGAAGCTTTCTTT. Encoded protein: CASSPANTEAFF.

The V and J genes are TRBV7-4 and TRBJ2-1; the D call may be TRBD1 or TRBD2 (5 bases each). Trimming removed 3 bases from V and 6 bases from J, with 9 bases in between. Germline V CDR1 and CDR2: SGHVT, SQSDAQ. The CDR3 totals 13 residues. DNA for the CDR3: TGTGCCAGCAGCTTTAAGAGGGGCAATGAGCAGTTCTTC. Translating gives CASSFKRGNEQFF.

By share of the sample, this clonotype is medium-sized. V and J are TRBV2 and TRBJ2-1, with TRBD1 matching over 8 bases. V was pared by 6 bases and J by 6 bases, with 16 bases of the junction left unmatched. Per germline, CDR1 SNHLY and CDR2 FYNNEI. The CDR3 runs to 17 residues. Here the CDR3 reads CASRREGTGFGINEQFF. CDR3 bases: TGTGCCAGCAGGAGAGAAGGGACAGGATTCGGCATCAATGAGCAGTTCTTC.

Notes on this clonotype: In this CDR3 the conserved last residue, phenylalanine or tryptophan, is missing, so a read error is likely. No DNA is shown, since the ends of the CDR3 on it are uncertain; the CDR3 is the one TCRdb lists. This chain joins TRBV2 and TRBJ2-7. Counting both end residues, the CDR3 totals 8 amino acids. Germline loops: CDR1 SNHLY, CDR2 FYNNEI. The chain's CDR3 is CASSVLLT.

This clonotype qualifies as medium-sized (0.01 to 0.1%). This chain uses TRBV10-2 with TRBJ2-7; D not certain. CDR1 is WSHSY, CDR2 SAAADI, per germline. The CDR3 length is 16 residues. V was pared by 2 bases and J by 0 bases, with 14 bases between. CDR3 in amino acids: CASSERSALRSYEQYF. The DNA of the CDR3 is TGCGCCAGCAGTGAGAGATCGGCTCTCCGCTCCTACGAGCAGTACTTC.

This clonotype showed up many times. This chain joins TRBV4-1 and TRBJ2-3; tentatively, D is TRBD1 or TRBD2 (7 bases each). V shed 1 base and J shed 1 base, with 18 bases lying between them. Per germline, CDR1 MGHRA and CDR2 YSYEKL. The CDR3 contains 18 residues. DNA of the CDR3: TGCGCCAGCAGCCAAGGTCAGGGGGGAGGGCCCGGCACAGATACGCAGTATTTT. It codes for CASSQGQGGGPGTDTQYF.

V usage is TRBV2 and J usage is TRBJ2-5; possibly TRBD2 for D (5 bases). The germline V gene has CDR1 SNHLY and CDR2 FYNNEI. The CDR3 covers 15 residues. Trimming took off 6 bases at V and 5 bases at J, with 19 bases between the two ends. CDR3 nucleotides: TGTGCCAGCAGCCAATTGAGGGCAGGTAGTGAGACCCAGTACTTC. Translated, it gives CASSQLRAGSETQYF.

In its sample, this clonotype was seen many times. CDR3 region: CVGEPNTGELFF. CDR3 in DNA: TGCGTGGGGGAGCCAAACACCGGGGAGCTGTTTTTT. V usage is TRBV20-1 and J usage is TRBJ2-2; either TRBD1 or TRBD2 may fit D (5 bases each). The CDR3 length is 12 residues. Per germline, CDR1 DFQATT and CDR2 SNEGSKA (reference sequence).

Note on this clonotype: Because the CDR3's place on the DNA is in doubt, the DNA is left out and the CDR3 is given as listed by TCRdb. The chain recombines TRBV11-2 with TRBJ2-1; the table calls TRBD2, which could not be checked here. CDR1 and CDR2 (germline): SGHAT, FQNNGV. The CDR3 region is 23 residues in length, termini included. The chain's CDR3 is CASSFYICSARLAGGSPYNEQFF.

This clonotype has at least ten counts. The rearrangement joins TRBV20-1 to TRBJ1-1, with D unclear. V lost 0 bases to trimming and J lost 0 bases, with 11 bases between them. This CDR3 contains 15 residues. Germline V lookup: CDR1 DFQATT, CDR2 SNEGSKA (reference sequence). CDR3 nucleotide sequence: TGCAGTGCTAGAGACTCCGGCGGCGTGAACACTGAAGCTTTCTTT. Protein: CSARDSGGVNTEAFF.

This clonotype was picked up many times. This chain links TRBV5-6 with TRBJ2-2; D gene unclear. V shed 5 bases and J shed 6 bases, with 11 bases lying between them. This CDR3 region has 13 residues. CDR1 and CDR2 from the germline V gene are SGHDT and YYEEEE. The CDR3 DNA sequence: TGTGCCAGCAGGTTCAGTTTGGCCGGGGAGCTGTTTTTT. Residues: CASRFSLAGELFF.

This clonotype was counted a single time. This rearrangement joins TRBV2 to TRBJ2-1; D possibly corresponds to TRBD2 (7 bases). The CDR3 consists of 13 residues. Germline CDR1 is SNHLY and CDR2 is FYNNEI. Trimming pared 4 bases from V and 10 bases from J, leaving 14 bases between. CDR3 sequence: CASSVAGAGEQFF. DNA of the CDR3: TGTGCCAGCAGTGTTGCGGGGGCGGGGGAGCAGTTCTTC.

This clonotype appeared a single time. This chain links TRBV2 with TRBJ2-7; 7 positions match TRBD2. The CDR3 is 14 residues long. Germline CDR1 SNHLY, CDR2 FYNNEI. V was pared by 6 bases and J by 6 bases, with 11 bases of the junction left unmatched. This chain's CDR3 is CASSPRGVGSEQYF. As DNA, the CDR3 is TGTGCCAGCAGCCCCCGGGGGGTGGGGAGCGAGCAGTACTTC.

The sample holds many counts of this clonotype. The genes are TRBV6-1 and TRBJ1-6; 7 nucleotides align to TRBD1. CDR3 length equals 16 residues. V trimming: 4 bases; J trimming: 7 bases; junction bases outside the gene matches: 10. Germline loops: CDR1 MNHNS, CDR2 SASEGT. The CDR3 bases are TGTGCCAGCAGTGCTTATACCGGGACAGAGAATTCACCCCTCCACTTT. It is translated as CASSAYTGTENSPLHF.

V gene TRBV10-2 combines with J gene TRBJ2-7; D possibly matches TRBD1 or TRBD2 (5 bases each). This CDR3 has 16 residues. V shed 0 bases and J shed 4 bases, with 16 bases lying between them. Looked up from germline, CDR1 is WSHSY and CDR2 is SAAADI. The CDR3 DNA is TGCGCCAGCAGTGAGTCGTGGGACGGGTTCGGTTACGAGCAGTACTTC. It specifies CASSESWDGFGYEQYF.

By share, this clonotype counts as medium-sized. This chain connects TRBV9 to TRBJ1-5; D call uncertain. V shed 6 bases and J shed 6 bases, with 19 bases lying between them. The germline V gene has CDR1 SGDLS and CDR2 YYNGEE. CDR3 size: 15 residues. The CDR3 reads CASTDRRPFSQPQHF. The CDR3 region has the DNA TGTGCCAGCACCGATCGTCGGCCCTTTAGTCAGCCCCAGCATTTT. The full variable domain, in which reference TRBV9 and TRBJ1-5 provide the parts outside the CDR3, is DSGVTQTPKHLITATGQRVTLRCSPRSGDLSVYWYQQSLDQGLQFLIQYYNGEERAKGNILERFSAQQFPDLHSELNLSSLELGDSALYFCASTDRRPFSQPQHFGDGTRLSIL.